These 10 T cell receptor beta chains share one sample of origin, sequenced in a study of cytomegalovirus exposure and HLA in healthy donors. The PCR was carried out with 60 Vbeta primers and 13 Jbeta primers. Assay used: immunoSEQ multiplex PCR; TCRdb lists only in-frame clones, some missing. The sample has roughly 180,000 clones, about 80% seen once; the top ten hold almost 7%. The material sequenced was PBMCs. The receptors stem from a man aged 25-40 years in good health and CMV-seropositive.

The table lists this clone with a few counts. The chain joins TRBV7-6 to TRBJ2-1; TRBD2 matches 12 bases. This CDR3 comprises 15 residues. CDR1 is SGHVS and CDR2 is FNYEAQ in the germline V gene. J gave up 6 bases and V 4 bases, and 4 bases lay outside the gene matches. The CDR3 sequence: CASSWGLAGPNEQFF. The CDR3 DNA reads as TGTGCCAGCAGCTGGGGACTAGCGGGTCCCAATGAGCAGTTCTTC.

V is TRBV30 and J is TRBJ1-6, with 7 bases identical to TRBD1. The germline V gene has CDR1 GTSNPN and CDR2 SVGIG (reference sequence). The V and J ends lost 0 bases and 9 bases, in that order; junction bases with no gene match: 8. This CDR3 comprises 15 residues. The CDR3, as DNA: TGTGCCTGGAGTGTAGGGCAGGGGGTCGGTTCACCCCTCCACTTT. Protein sequence: CAWSVGQGVGSPLHF.

The chain is built from TRBV6-1 and TRBJ1-4; 9 nucleotides align to TRBD1. V shed 3 bases, J shed 6 bases, and the junction held 8 bases outside the gene matches. The CDR3 is 16 amino acids. Germline lookup yields CDR1 MNHNS and CDR2 SASEGT. The CDR3 DNA sequence: TGTGCCAGCAGTGACACGCCGGGACAGGGTTATGAAAAACTGTTTTTT. This translates into CASSDTPGQGYEKLFF.

The chain couples TRBV12-5 to TRBJ1-2; no clear D gene. Trimming cost V 1 base and J 3 bases, with 12 bases left between them. CDR3 length: 15 amino acids. Germline V gene lookup returns CDR1 LGHNT and CDR2 FRNRAP. CDR3 bases: TGTGCTAGTGGTTTGGATCTTCAGGAGGACTATGGCTACACCTTC. It is translated as CASGLDLQEDYGYTF. The full variable domain, with the rest looked up from reference TRBV12-5 and TRBJ1-2, is DARVTQTPRHKVTEMGQEVTMRCQPILGHNTVFWYRQTMMQGLELLAYFRNRAPLDDSGMPKDRFSAEMPDATLATLKIQPSEPRDSAVYFCASGLDLQEDYGYTFGSGTRLTVV.

The table lists this clone with a count of one. The chain employs TRBV20-1 and TRBJ2-1, with D perhaps matching TRBD2 (5 bases). Germline loops: CDR1 DFQATT, CDR2 SNEGSKA (reference sequence). The CDR3 totals 11 residues. V was clipped by 6 bases and J by 8 bases, with 11 bases between them. CDR3 DNA sequence: TGCAGTGCCACTAGTATCGATGAGCAGTTCTTC. It codes for CSATSIDEQFF.

This clone came up a few times. This chain uses TRBV5-1 with TRBJ2-7; D ambiguous. The V gene lost 1 base and the J gene lost 3 bases, with 8 bases spanning the gap. Looked up from germline, CDR1 is SGHRS and CDR2 is YFSETQ. This CDR3 has 13 amino acids. The CDR3 DNA reads TGCGCCAGCAGCTTGTCCGCCGGCTACGAGCAGTACTTC. It codes for CASSLSAGYEQYF.

The chain recombines TRBV10-3 with TRBJ2-5; a possible D gene is TRBD1 (6 bases). From germline, CDR1 is ENHRY and CDR2 SYGVKD. The CDR3 has 14 amino acids. The V end lost 10 bases, the J end lost 2 bases, and 17 bases lay between the germline ends. The CDR3 loop reads CATTQVDRQETQYF. In DNA form, the CDR3 reads TGTGCCACCACCCAAGTGGACAGACAAGAGACCCAGTACTTC.

V and J are TRBV10-1 and TRBJ1-4; 7 nucleotides match TRBD1. Germline assignment: CDR1 WNHNN and CDR2 SYGVQD (reference sequence). There are 17 residues in the CDR3. After removal of 0 bases from V and 7 bases from J, the junction contained 11 bases not matched to a gene. The chain's CDR3 is CASSESVVEGAREKLFF. In DNA form, the CDR3 reads TGCGCCAGCAGTGAGTCCGTGGTGGAGGGGGCCCGTGAAAAACTGTTTTTT.

The chain employs TRBV5-1 and TRBJ2-1, with TRBD2 matching over 7 bases. V shed 1 base, J shed 0 bases, and the junction held 7 bases outside the gene matches. The germline CDR1 and CDR2 sequences are SGHRS and YFSETQ. This CDR3 is 17 amino acids long. CDR3: CASSLLSWTSSYNEQFF. In nucleotides, the CDR3 is TGCGCCAGCAGCTTGTTATCGTGGACTAGCTCCTACAATGAGCAGTTCTTC.

This clone was observed once. CDR3 loop: CASSLELAGDRTGELFF. The CDR3 coding sequence is TGTGCCAGCAGCTTAGAACTAGCGGGGGATCGCACCGGGGAGCTGTTTTTT. The V gene is TRBV7-8, the J gene TRBJ2-2; 11 nucleotides agree with TRBD2. Unmatched junction bases numbered 5, after V lost 1 base and J lost 4 bases. The CDR3 spans 17 residues. The germline V gene encodes CDR1 SGHVS and CDR2 FQNEAQ.